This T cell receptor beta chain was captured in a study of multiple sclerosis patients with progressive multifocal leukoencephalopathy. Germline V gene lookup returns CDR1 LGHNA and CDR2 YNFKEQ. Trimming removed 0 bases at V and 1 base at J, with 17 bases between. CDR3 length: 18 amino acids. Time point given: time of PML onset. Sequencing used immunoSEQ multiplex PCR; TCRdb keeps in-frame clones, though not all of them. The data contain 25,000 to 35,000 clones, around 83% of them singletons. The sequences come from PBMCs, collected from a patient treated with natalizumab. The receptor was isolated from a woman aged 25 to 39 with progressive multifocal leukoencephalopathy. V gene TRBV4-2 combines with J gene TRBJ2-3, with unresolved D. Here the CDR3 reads CASSQDAGKHTRTDTQYF. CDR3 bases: TGTGCCAGCAGCCAAGACGCTGGAAAGCACACCCGCACAGATACGCAGTATTTT.